The sequence of this TCR beta chain was determined in a study of blood T cell repertoires in COVID-19 (dated by TCRdb to the early 2020s). Study-level background: Collaborator samples came from the United States, Italy and Spain and covered acute and convalescent phases of COVID-19. The material from the prospective study consisted of cDNA or gDNA derived from T cells, B-cell-depleted T cells, or PBMCs. The dataset comprised deeply sampled blood TCRbeta repertoires from subjects exposed to, actively infected with, or recovered from COVID-19. The repertoires were made available in a free public database intended to serve as a resource for research on the immune response to SARS-CoV-2. The samples were drawn from the first 160 participants of the ongoing ImmuneRACE study and from 1,254 subjects provided by 6 global collaborators. The sample metadata nearly always contained a de-identified subject ID, COVID-19 status, age in years and sex. HLA class I and class II types, where available, came from metadata supplied by the sample provider rather than from assay-based typing.

In the prospective study, participants were about 18 to 89 years old, resided in 24 geographic areas of the United States, and were enrolled through a virtual design. To assign participants to cohorts, the prospective study relied on clinical history that participants themselves reported in a screening survey and a study questionnaire. Each participant in the prospective study had whole blood, serum and a nasopharyngeal or oropharyngeal swab collected by mobile phlebotomists. Over a roughly 2-month period, participants in the prospective study had the option of providing additional blood draws and questionnaires. Before DNA extraction, blood samples from the prospective study were shipped at room temperature or frozen. Comments on this clone: No cognate antigen has been identified for it. Base quality data are lacking; no much larger clone is found one base away.

TCRbeta CDR3 regions were amplified from genomic DNA by means of the immunoSEQ Assay, a bias-controlled multiplex PCR. The study's processing was this. The number of nucleated cells in each sample was estimated from the amplification of reference gene primers within the assay. To quantify the absolute abundance of each unique TCRbeta CDR3 rearrangement, sequence reads were collapsed and filtered. For each sample, productive Simpson clonality was calculated by taking the square root of Simpson's diversity index across productive rearrangements. Sourced from immuneACCESS, this table was stored by TCRdb with only in-frame sequences that have V and J called. A share of the clones is absent; for the studies checked, an unresolved V gene accounts for under half, and the remainder has no known explanation. V and J calls and clone size are given by that table; D and trimming were obtained from the DNA. Present in this sample are hundreds of thousands of clones, about nine tenths of which were seen just once. The ten largest clones take up around 4% of the sample.

General study outcomes and caveats: How much clinical and demographic metadata was included differed by source and by participant, and the metadata was provided uncurated.

The CDR3, from cysteine to phenylalanine, totals 16 residues. The read is trimmed to its CDR3 DNA, 48 bases read in frame from base 1. The junction carries 10 bases between V and J, which are trimmed by 0 bases and 0 bases respectively. The germline V gene specifies SGHRS as CDR1 and YFSETQ as CDR2. The source material was PBMCs or T cells enriched from blood (not recorded which). The receptor comes from a woman aged 30 to 39 with acute COVID-19. The rearrangement combines TRBV5-1 with TRBJ1-3; the D segment could be TRBD1, given 5 matching bases. The CDR3 corresponds to CASSLEGTSSGNTIYF. The DNA is TGCGCCAGCAGCTTGGAGGGGACTAGCTCTGGAAACACCATATATTTT.